This section outlines one T cell receptor (beta chain) sequence together with its context. What it binds is unknown. Germline CDR1 and CDR2: KGHSH and LQKENI. The CDR3 covers 16 residues. Trimming cost V 2 bases and J 3 bases; bases outside gene matches: 6. TCRdb's copy holds only in-frame clones and misses some; the assay was immunoSEQ multiplex PCR. The sample records just over 1,000 clones, roughly 88% being singletons. This sample stems from a study of brain metastases from non-small cell lung cancer. Study conclusions and caveats: T-cell clones appeared expanded in approximately 60% of brain metastases relative to matched primary tumors.

Sequencing used tissue from a brain metastasis. V and J are TRBV18 and TRBJ1-5; TRBD1 matches at 8 bases. The sequence derives from a donor aged 40 or older with non-small cell lung cancer. The CDR3 loop reads CASSPNGQGNNQPQHF. In DNA form, the CDR3 reads TGTGCCAGCTCACCAAACGGACAGGGCAACAATCAGCCCCAGCATTTT. Looking up the rest from reference TRBV18 and TRBJ1-5 gives the full variable domain: NAGVMQNPRHLVRRRGQEARLRCSPMKGHSHVYWYRQLPEEGLKFMVYLQKENIIDESGMPKERFSAEFPKEGPSILRIQQVVRGDSAAYFCASSPNGQGNNQPQHFGDGTRLSIL.